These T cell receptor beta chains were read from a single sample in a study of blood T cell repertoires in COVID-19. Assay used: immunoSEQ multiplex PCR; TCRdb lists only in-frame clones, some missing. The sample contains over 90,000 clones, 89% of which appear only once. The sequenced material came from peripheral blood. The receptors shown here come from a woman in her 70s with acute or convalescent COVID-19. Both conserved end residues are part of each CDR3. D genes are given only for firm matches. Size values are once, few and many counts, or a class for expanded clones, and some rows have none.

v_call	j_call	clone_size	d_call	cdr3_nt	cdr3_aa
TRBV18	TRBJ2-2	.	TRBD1	TGTGCCAGCTCACAACAGGGGACCGGGGAGCTGTTTTTT	CASSQQGTGELFF
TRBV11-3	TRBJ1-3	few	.	TGTGCCAGCAGCTTAGACCAAGGGAGCTCTGGAAACACCATATATTTT	CASSLDQGSSGNTIYF
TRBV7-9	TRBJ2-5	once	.	TGTGCCAGCAGCTTAGAAGGTCGCGGGCTTACCCAGTACTTC	CASSLEGRGLTQYF
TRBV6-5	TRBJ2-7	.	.	TGTGCCAGGATTCAGGGTGCCCAGCAGTACTTC	CARIQGAQQYF
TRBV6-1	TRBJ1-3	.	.	TGTGCCAGCAGTGAAACGAGAGGGTTCAGCTCTGGAAACACCATATATTTT	CASSETRGFSSGNTIYF
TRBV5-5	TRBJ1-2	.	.	TGTGCCAGCAGCTTGGGGCACAGGAGTGGCTACACCTTC	CASSLGHRSGYTF
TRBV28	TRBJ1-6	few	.	TGTGCCAGCAGTTTATCCCCTGCACAGGGTTTGTCCTCACCCCTCCACTTT	CASSLSPAQGLSSPLHF
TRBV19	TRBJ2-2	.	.	TGTGCCAGTATCCCAAAGGGCAGGGGAGCGATCGCCGGGGAGCTGTTTTTT	CASIPKGRGAIAGELFF
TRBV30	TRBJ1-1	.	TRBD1	TGTGCCTGGAGTAGGGGGCCCCACACTGAAGCTTTCTTT	CAWSRGPHTEAFF
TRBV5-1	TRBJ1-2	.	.	TGCGCCAGCAGCTTGGGTCCGGGGGACGGACCTAACTATGGCTACACCTTC	CASSLGPGDGPNYGYTF
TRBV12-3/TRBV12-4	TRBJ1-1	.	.	TGTGCCAGCAGGTTTCAGGGGAACACTGAAGCTTTCTTT	CASRFQGNTEAFF
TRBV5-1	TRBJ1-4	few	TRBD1	TGCGCCAGCAGCGGCGGGACAGGGGGCCCCCCTGGTGAAAAACTGTTTTTT	CASSGGTGGPPGEKLFF
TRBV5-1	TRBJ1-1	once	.	TGCGCCAGCAGCATAAGTTCGGGAGGGAACACTGAAGCTTTCTTT	CASSISSGGNTEAFF
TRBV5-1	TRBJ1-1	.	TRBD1	TGCGCCAGCAGCCTGGACAGGGACACTGAAGCTTTCTTT	CASSLDRDTEAFF
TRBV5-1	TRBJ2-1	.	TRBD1	TGCGCCAGCAGCGACCCTAGGGGGCCCAATGAGCAGTTCTTC	CASSDPRGPNEQFF
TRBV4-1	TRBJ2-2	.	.	TGCGCCAGCAGCCAATCGTCCAGCGCGAACACCGGGGAGCTGTTTTTT	CASSQSSSANTGELFF
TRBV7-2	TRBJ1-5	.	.	TGTGCCAGCAGCTTAGGTCCGGGACAACCCCAGCATTTT	CASSLGPGQPQHF
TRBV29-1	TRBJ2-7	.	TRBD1	TGCAGCGTTGATCTTTCTGGACAGGGATCCTACGAGCAGTACTTC	CSVDLSGQGSYEQYF
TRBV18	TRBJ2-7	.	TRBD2	TGTGCCAGCTCACTGACGTTTGGGGCATCCCAAACTAGCGGTTCCTACGAGCAGTACTTC	CASSLTFGASQTSGSYEQYF
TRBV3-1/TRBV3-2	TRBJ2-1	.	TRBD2	TGTGCCAGCAGCCAAAGGACTAGATGGGGGGAGCAGTTCTTC	CASSQRTRWGEQFF
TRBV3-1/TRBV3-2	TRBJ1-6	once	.	TGTGCCAGCAGCCAAGCCCTCAATTCACCCCTCCACTTT	CASSQALNSPLHF
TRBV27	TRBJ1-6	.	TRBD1	TGTGCCAGCAGTTTACAGGGGGCCTGGTATTCACCCCTCCACTTT	CASSLQGAWYSPLHF
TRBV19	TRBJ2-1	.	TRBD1	TGTGCCAGCCGTACCCCGGGACAGGTCTACAATGAGCAGTTCTTC	CASRTPGQVYNEQFF
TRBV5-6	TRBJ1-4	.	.	TGTGCCAGCAGCTTGGCGGGACTCAATGAAAAACTGTTTTTT	CASSLAGLNEKLFF
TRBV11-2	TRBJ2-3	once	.	TGTGCCAGCAGCCCCGGGGTAGGACTTGGCACAGATACGCAGTATTTT	CASSPGVGLGTDTQYF
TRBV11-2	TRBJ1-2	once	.	TGTGCCAGCAGCTTAATACGACACCGGGGTCATGGCTACACCTTC	CASSLIRHRGHGYTF
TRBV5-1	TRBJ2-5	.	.	TGCGCCAGCAGCCAAACCCAGGGTCGGGAGACCCAGTACTTC	CASSQTQGRETQYF
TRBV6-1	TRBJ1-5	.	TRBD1	TGTGCCAGCAGTGACCCGACAGGGTCGGGCAATCAGCCCCAGCATTTT	CASSDPTGSGNQPQHF
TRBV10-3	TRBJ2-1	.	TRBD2	TGTGCCATCAGTGAACGGGGCGGGAGGGCTGAGCAGTTCTTC	CAISERGGRAEQFF
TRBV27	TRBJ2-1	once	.	TGTGCCAGCAACAAGGCGGGACAGCGATACAATGAGCAGTTCTTC	CASNKAGQRYNEQFF
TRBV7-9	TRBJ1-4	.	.	TGTGCCAGCAGCTTCCAATCAGCAACTAATGAAAAACTGTTTTTT	CASSFQSATNEKLFF
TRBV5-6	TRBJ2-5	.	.	TGTGCCAGCAGCCGGCGATCACTAGGGGGAGAGACCCAGTACTTC	CASSRRSLGGETQYF
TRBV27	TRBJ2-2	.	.	TGTGCCAGCAGTTCCCGACTAGTAGGCACCGGGGAGCTGTTTTTT	CASSSRLVGTGELFF
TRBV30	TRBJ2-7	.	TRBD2	TGTGCCTGGAGTGGAAGGCGGGGGTCGGGCTACGAGCAGTACTTC	CAWSGRRGSGYEQYF
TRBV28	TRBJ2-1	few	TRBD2	TGTGCCAGCACCGGTAGCGGGGCAGCCTACAATGAGCAGTTCTTC	CASTGSGAAYNEQFF
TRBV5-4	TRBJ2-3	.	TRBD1	TGTGCCAGCAGCCCGGGACAGGGCGGCACAGATACGCAGTATTTT	CASSPGQGGTDTQYF
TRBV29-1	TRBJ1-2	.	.	TGCAGCGTTGAAGGCCAGGGTAATGGCTACACCTTC	CSVEGQGNGYTF
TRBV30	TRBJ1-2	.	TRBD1	TGTGCCTGGGCCTCAGGGGGCTGGTATGGCTACACCTTC	CAWASGGWYGYTF
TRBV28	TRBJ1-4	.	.	TGTGCCAGCAGTCGGCGGGCGGGTGGGTTCGAAAAACTGTTTTTT	CASSRRAGGFEKLFF
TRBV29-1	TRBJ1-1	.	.	TGCAGCGTTGAATTGGGTCAGGGAGCTTTCTTT	CSVELGQGAFF
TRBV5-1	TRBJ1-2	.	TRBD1	TGCGCCAGCAGCTATCTAGGGGGCGTCTATGGCTACACCTTC	CASSYLGGVYGYTF
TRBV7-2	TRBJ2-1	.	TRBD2	TGTGCCAGCAGCGACAGTCATCTAGCGGGAGTTGAGCAGTTCTTC	CASSDSHLAGVEQFF
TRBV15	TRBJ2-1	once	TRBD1	TGTGCCACCAGACCCGACAGGGGGGGGTCCGACAATGAGCAGTTCTTC	CATRPDRGGSDNEQFF
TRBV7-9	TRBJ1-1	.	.	TGTGCCAGCAGCTCCTGGACGGGCGGGTCCACTGAAGCTTTCTTT	CASSSWTGGSTEAFF
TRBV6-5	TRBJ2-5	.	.	TGTGCCATCCAGGGTCTAGCGAGCGAGACCCAGTACTTC	CAIQGLASETQYF
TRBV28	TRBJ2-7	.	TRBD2	TGTGCCAGCAATCCTAGCGGGCCTTACGAGCAGTACTTC	CASNPSGPYEQYF
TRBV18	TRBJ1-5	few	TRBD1	TGTGCCAGCTCACCGGGGACAGGTAATCAGCCCCAGCATTTT	CASSPGTGNQPQHF
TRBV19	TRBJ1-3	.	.	TGTGCCAGTAGCGAACAGGTCGCTGGAAACACCATATATTTT	CASSEQVAGNTIYF
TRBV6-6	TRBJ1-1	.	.	TGTGCCAGCAGTTACGGGGGGGCTGAAGCTTTCTTT	CASSYGGAEAFF
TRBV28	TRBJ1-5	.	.	TGTGCCAGCAGTTTATCAGTTACCTATCAGCCCCAGCATTTT	CASSLSVTYQPQHF
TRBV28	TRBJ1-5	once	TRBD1	TGTGCCAGCAGAGAAACAGGGACAGGCAATCAGCCCCAGCATTTT	CASRETGTGNQPQHF
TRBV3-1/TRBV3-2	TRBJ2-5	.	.	TGTGCCAGCAGCCTTAAGCGGACCATTACGGAAGAGACCCAGTACTTC	CASSLKRTITEETQYF
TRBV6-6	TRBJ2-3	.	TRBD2	TGTGCCAGCAGTTACTTGCGGGGGGGCGCAGATACGCAGTATTTT	CASSYLRGGADTQYF
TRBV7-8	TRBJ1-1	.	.	TGTGCCAGCAGCCAAACAAGTACTGAAGCTTTCTTT	CASSQTSTEAFF
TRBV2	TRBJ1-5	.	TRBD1	TGTGCCAGCAGTTTGGACAGGACCCGCAATCAGCCCCAGCATTTT	CASSLDRTRNQPQHF